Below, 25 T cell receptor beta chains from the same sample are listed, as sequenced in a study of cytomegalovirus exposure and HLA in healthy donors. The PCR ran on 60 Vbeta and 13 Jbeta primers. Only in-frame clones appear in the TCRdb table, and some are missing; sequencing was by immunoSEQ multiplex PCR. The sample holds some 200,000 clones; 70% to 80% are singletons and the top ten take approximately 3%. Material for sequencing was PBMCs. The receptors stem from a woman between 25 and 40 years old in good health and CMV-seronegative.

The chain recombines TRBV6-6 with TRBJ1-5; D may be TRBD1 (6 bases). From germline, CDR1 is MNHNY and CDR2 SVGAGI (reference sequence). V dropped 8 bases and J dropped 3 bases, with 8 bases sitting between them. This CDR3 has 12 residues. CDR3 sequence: CASGTLNQPQHF. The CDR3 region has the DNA TGTGCCAGCGGGACACTCAATCAGCCCCAGCATTTT.

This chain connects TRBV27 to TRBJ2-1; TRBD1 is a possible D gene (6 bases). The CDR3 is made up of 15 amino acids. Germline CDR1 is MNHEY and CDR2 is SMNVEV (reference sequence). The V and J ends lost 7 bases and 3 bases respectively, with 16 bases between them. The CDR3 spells CASTPVRGGYNEQFF. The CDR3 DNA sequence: TGTGCCAGCACCCCGGTGAGAGGGGGCTACAATGAGCAGTTCTTC.

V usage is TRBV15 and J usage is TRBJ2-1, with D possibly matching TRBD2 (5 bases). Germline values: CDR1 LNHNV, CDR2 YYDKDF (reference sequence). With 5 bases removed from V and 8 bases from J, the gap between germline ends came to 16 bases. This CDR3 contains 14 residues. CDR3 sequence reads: CATSLPRGKDEQFF. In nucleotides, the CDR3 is TGTGCCACCAGCCTTCCGAGAGGGAAAGATGAGCAGTTCTTC.

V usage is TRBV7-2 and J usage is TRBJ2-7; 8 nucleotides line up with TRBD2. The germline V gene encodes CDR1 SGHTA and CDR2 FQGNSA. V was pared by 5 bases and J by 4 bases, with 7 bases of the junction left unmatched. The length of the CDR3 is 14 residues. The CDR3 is CASSRSGSGYEQYF. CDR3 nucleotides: TGTGCCAGCAGCCGCAGCGGGAGTGGTTACGAGCAGTACTTC.

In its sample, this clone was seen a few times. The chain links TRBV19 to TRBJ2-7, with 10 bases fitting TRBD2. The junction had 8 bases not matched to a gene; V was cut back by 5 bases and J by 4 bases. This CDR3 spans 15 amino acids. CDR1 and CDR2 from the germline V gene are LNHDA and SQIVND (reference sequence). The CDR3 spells CASSASSSGSYEQYF. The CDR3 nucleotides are TGTGCCAGTAGTGCTAGTTCTAGCGGGAGTTACGAGCAGTACTTC.

This CDR3 reads CASMRTPGQLNTEAFF. The CDR3 DNA reads as TGCGCCAGCATGCGGACACCGGGACAACTGAACACTGAAGCTTTCTTT. The chain links TRBV4-1 to TRBJ1-1; D is possibly TRBD1 (6 bases). The ends were cut back, 7 bases at V and 0 bases at J, with 18 bases in the middle. Germline V gene lookup returns CDR1 MGHRA and CDR2 YSYEKL. The CDR3 consists of 16 residues.

In DNA, the CDR3 is TGCGCCAGCAGCCAAGTAGTGACCTACGAGCAGTACTTC. It specifies CASSQVVTYEQYF. J is TRBJ2-7 and V is TRBV4-1; no clear D gene. The CDR3 is 13 residues long. Per the germline V gene, CDR1 is MGHRA and CDR2 is YSYEKL. Trimming removed 1 base from V and 2 bases from J, with 6 bases in between.

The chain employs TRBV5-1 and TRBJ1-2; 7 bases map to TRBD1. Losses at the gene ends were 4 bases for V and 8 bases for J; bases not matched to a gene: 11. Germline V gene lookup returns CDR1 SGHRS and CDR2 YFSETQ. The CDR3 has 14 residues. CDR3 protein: CASSTDRVTFGYTF. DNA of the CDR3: TGCGCCAGCAGCACAGACAGGGTGACTTTCGGCTACACCTTC.

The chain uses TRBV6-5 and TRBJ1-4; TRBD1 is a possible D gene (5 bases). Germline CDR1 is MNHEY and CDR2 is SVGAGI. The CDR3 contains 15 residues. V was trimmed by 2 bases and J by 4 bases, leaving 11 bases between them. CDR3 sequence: CASSYHWGVNEKLFF. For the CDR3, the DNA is TGTGCCAGCAGTTACCATTGGGGGGTTAATGAAAAACTGTTTTTT.

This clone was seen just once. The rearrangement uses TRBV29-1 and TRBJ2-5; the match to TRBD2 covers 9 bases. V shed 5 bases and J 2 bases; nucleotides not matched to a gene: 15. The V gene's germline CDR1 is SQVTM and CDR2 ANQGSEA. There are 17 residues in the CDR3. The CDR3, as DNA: TGCAGCGTTCGCCGCCCCTATAGCGGGGGCCCGCAAGAGACCCAGTACTTC. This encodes CSVRRPYSGGPQETQYF.

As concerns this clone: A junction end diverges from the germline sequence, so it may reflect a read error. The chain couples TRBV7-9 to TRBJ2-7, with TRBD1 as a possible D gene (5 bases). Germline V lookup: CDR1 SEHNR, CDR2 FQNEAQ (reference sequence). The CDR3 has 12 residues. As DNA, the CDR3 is TGTTCCAGCAGCCGGGCGCAGGGCCGGCAGTACTTC. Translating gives CSSSRAQGRQYF.

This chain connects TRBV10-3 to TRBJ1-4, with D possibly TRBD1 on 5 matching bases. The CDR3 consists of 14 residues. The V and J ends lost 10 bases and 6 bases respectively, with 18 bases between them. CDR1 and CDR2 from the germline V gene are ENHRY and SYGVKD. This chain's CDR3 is CATQGVNADEKLFF. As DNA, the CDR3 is TGTGCCACTCAGGGCGTCAACGCGGATGAAAAACTGTTTTTT.

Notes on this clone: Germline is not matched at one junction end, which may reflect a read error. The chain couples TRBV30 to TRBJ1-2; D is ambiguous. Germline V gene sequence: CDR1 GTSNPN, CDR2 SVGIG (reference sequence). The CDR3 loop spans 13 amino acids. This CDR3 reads CAWDPIASYGYPF. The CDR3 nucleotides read TGTGCCTGGGACCCAATAGCTTCCTATGGCTACCCCTTC.

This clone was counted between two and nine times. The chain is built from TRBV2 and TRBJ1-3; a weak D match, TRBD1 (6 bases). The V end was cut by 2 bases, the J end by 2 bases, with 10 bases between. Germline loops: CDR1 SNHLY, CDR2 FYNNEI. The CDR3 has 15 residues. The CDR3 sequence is CASSESTGTGNTIYF. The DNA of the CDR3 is TGTGCCAGCAGTGAATCCACAGGGACTGGAAACACCATATATTTT.

CDR3 residues: CASSPRLDYEQYF. The CDR3 DNA follows: TGTGCCAGCAGTCCCCGACTAGACTACGAGCAGTACTTC. The V call is TRBV28, the J call TRBJ2-7; TRBD2 might be the D (6 bases). The CDR3 loop spans 13 amino acids. Looked up from germline, CDR1 is MDHEN and CDR2 is SYDVKM. Trimming cost V 5 bases and J 3 bases, with 11 bases left between them.

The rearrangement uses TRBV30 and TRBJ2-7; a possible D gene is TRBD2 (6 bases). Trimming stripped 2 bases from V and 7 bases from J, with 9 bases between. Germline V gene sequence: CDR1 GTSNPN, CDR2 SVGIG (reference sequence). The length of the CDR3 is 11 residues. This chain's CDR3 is CAWSMGLEQYF. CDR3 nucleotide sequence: TGTGCCTGGAGTATGGGACTGGAGCAGTACTTC.

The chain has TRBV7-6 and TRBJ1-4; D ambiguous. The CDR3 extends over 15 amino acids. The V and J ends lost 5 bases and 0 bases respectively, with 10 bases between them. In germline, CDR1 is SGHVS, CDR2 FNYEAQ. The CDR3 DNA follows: TGTGCCAGCAGCCAAGCCCCCACAACTAATGAAAAACTGTTTTTT. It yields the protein CASSQAPTTNEKLFF.

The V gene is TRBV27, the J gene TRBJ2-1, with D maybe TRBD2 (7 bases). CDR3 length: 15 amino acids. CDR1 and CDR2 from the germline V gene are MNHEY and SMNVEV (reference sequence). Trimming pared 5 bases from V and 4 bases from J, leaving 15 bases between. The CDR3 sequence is CASSPGGAGYNEQFF. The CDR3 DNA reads TGTGCCAGCAGTCCTGGGGGGGCGGGGTACAATGAGCAGTTCTTC.

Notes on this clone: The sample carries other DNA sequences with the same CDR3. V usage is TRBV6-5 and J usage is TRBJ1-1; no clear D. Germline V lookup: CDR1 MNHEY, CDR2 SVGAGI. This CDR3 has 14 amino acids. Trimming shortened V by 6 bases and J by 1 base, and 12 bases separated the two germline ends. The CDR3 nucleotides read TGTGCCAGCAGCTACCGAACAGAGAACACTGAAGCTTTCTTT. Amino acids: CASSYRTENTEAFF.

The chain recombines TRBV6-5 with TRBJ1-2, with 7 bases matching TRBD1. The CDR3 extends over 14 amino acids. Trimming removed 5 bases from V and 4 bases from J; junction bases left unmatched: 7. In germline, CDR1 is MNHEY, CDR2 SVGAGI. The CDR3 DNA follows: TGTGCCAGCAGTGAATACAGGGGAGGCTATGGCTACACCTTC. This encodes CASSEYRGGYGYTF.

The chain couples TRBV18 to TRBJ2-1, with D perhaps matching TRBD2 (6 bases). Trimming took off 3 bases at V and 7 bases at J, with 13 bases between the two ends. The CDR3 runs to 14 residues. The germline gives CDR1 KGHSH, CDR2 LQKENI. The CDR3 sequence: CASSPLLANNEQFF. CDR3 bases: TGTGCCAGCTCACCCTTACTAGCAAATAATGAGCAGTTCTTC.

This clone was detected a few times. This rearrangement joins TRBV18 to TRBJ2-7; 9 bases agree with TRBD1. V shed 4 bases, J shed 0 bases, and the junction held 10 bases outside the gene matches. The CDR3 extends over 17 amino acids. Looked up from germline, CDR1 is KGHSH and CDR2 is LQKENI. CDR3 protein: CASSRPGTGPSSYEQYF. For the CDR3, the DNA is TGTGCCAGCTCACGTCCCGGGACAGGGCCGAGCTCCTACGAGCAGTACTTC.

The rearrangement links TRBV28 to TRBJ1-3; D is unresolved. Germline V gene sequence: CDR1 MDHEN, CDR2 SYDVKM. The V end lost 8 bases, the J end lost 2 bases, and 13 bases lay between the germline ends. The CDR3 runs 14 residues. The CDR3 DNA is TGTGCCAGCGTGAGCATGGTAACTGGAAACACCATATATTTT. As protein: CASVSMVTGNTIYF.

CDR3 sequence (DNA): TGTGCCAGCAGCCTTACAGGGGGAGGTCAGCCCCAGCATTTT. The encoded protein is CASSLTGGGQPQHF. The J gene is TRBJ1-5, the V gene TRBV9; 8 positions match TRBD1. The V gene end was trimmed by 4 bases and the J gene end by 6 bases; junction bases not matched to a gene: 6. Germline assignment: CDR1 SGDLS and CDR2 YYNGEE. The CDR3 has 14 residues. Supplemented by reference TRBV9 and TRBJ1-5, the full variable domain reads DSGVTQTPKHLITATGQRVTLRCSPRSGDLSVYWYQQSLDQGLQFLIQYYNGEERAKGNILERFSAQQFPDLHSELNLSSLELGDSALYFCASSLTGGGQPQHFGDGTRLSIL.

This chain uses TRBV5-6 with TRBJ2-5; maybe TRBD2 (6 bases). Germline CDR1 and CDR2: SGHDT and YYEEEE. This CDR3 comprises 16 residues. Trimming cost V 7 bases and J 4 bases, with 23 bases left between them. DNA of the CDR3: TGTGCCAGCTCCATTCGGGGGTGGGAGTTGATAGAGACCCAGTACTTC. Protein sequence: CASSIRGWELIETQYF.